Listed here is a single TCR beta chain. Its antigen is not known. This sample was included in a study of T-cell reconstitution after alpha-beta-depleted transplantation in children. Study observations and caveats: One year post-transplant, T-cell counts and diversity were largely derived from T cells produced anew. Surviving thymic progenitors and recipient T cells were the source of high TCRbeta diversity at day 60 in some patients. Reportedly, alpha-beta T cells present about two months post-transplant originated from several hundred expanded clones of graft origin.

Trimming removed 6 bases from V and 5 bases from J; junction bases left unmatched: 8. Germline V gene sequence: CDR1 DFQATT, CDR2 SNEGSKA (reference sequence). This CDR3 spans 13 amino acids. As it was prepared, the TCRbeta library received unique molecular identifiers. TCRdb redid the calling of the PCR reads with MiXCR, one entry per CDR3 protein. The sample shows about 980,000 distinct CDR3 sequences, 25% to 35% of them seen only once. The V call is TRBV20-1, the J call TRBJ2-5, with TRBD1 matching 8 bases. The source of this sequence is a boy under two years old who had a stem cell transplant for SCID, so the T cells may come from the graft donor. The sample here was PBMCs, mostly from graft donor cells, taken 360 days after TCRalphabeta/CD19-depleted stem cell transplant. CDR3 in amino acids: CSAQGAGHETQYF. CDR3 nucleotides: TGCAGTGCCCAGGGGGCGGGACACGAGACCCAGTACTTC.